The rows below give T cell receptor beta chains drawn from one sample of a study of cytomegalovirus exposure and HLA in healthy donors. Profiling relied on immunoSEQ multiplex PCR, and the TCRdb table lists in-frame clones only, not all of them. This table has approximately 100,000 clones, roughly 10% appearing once. The sequenced sample consisted of PBMCs. These receptors were collected from a man aged 50 to 59 in good health and CMV-seropositive. Each CDR3 is given with its conserved first and last residue. The D gene is left open where the match is weak. The size entry is marked missing in some rows and otherwise reads once, few, many or a size class.

j_call v_call d_call clone_size cdr3_aa cdr3_nt
TRBJ2-3 TRBV10-3 - - CAISEWVGADTQYF TGTGCCATCAGTGAGTGGGTAGGGGCAGATACGCAGTATTTT
TRBJ2-2 TRBV4-3 - few CASGRVIEAGELFF TGCGCCAGCGGCAGGGTTATTGAGGCCGGGGAGCTGTTTTTT
TRBJ2-7 TRBV28 - few CASRFEGSEQYF TGTGCCAGCAGATTTGAGGGCTCCGAGCAGTACTTC
TRBJ2-5 TRBV7-9 TRBD2 few CASTAGLAGGPWLETQYF TGTGCCAGCACCGCGGGACTAGCGGGAGGGCCGTGGTTGGAGACCCAGTACTTC
TRBJ1-6 TRBV19 TRBD1 - CASSHRDRGLSYNSPLHF TGTGCCAGTAGCCACCGGGACAGGGGACTCTCCTATAATTCACCCCTCCACTTT
TRBJ2-6 TRBV28 TRBD1 few CASSFETGGAAGANVLTF TGTGCCAGCAGTTTCGAGACAGGGGGCGCCGCTGGGGCCAACGTCCTGACTTTC
TRBJ2-1 TRBV27 - few CASSPPGTRTYNEQFF TGTGCCAGCAGTCCCCCCGGGACTCGAACCTACAATGAGCAGTTCTTC
TRBJ1-2 TRBV7-2 - - CASSLNRVTDYTF TGTGCCAGCAGCTTAAACAGGGTTACTGACTACACCTTC
TRBJ1-2 TRBV5-4 - few CASSLERDFYGYTF TGTGCCAGCAGCTTGGAACGGGACTTCTATGGCTACACCTTC
TRBJ2-1 TRBV7-3 TRBD2 - CASSLDSGRVNEQFF TGTGCCAGCAGCTTAGATAGCGGGAGAGTCAATGAGCAGTTCTTC
TRBJ2-7 TRBV7-9 TRBD2 - CASSGRTSVEQYF TGTGCCAGCAGCGGTAGGACTAGCGTAGAGCAGTACTTC
TRBJ2-3 TRBV4-1 TRBD1 - CASSTQGADTQYF TGCGCCAGCAGCACACAGGGGGCAGATACGCAGTATTTT
TRBJ2-7 TRBV27 TRBD2 - CASREGGSYVDEQYF TGTGCCAGCAGGGAGGGCGGGAGTTATGTCGACGAGCAGTACTTC
TRBJ2-1 TRBV29-1 - - CSAGLLRGYNEQFF TGCAGCGCTGGGCTCCTTAGGGGTTACAATGAGCAGTTCTTC
TRBJ2-1 TRBV5-4 TRBD1 many CASSSGQGSYNEQFF TGTGCCAGCAGCTCCGGACAGGGGTCTTACAATGAGCAGTTCTTC
TRBJ1-3 TRBV2 - few CASRALAGGTVGNTIYF TGTGCCAGCAGGGCCCTCGCGGGGGGAACAGTTGGAAACACCATATATTTT
TRBJ1-4 TRBV27 - few CASKATTNEKLFF TGTGCCAGCAAAGCTACAACTAATGAAAAACTGTTTTTT
TRBJ2-7 TRBV7-3 - - CASSLTTGYEQYF TGTGCCAGCAGCTTAACGACAGGCTACGAGCAGTACTTC
TRBJ2-5 TRBV14 TRBD2 - CASSRTSGREETQYF TGTGCCAGCAGCCGGACTAGCGGGAGGGAAGAGACCCAGTACTTC
TRBJ1-2 TRBV28 TRBD1 few CASSPSGQLNYGYTF TGTGCCAGCAGTCCTTCGGGACAGCTTAACTATGGCTACACCTTC
TRBJ1-1 TRBV5-1 - - CASSGERTEAFF TGCGCCTCCTCGGGGGAAAGGACTGAAGCTTTCTTT
TRBJ2-7 TRBV28 TRBD2 - CATRSGGGDEQYF TGTGCCACTCGTAGTGGGGGAGGGGACGAGCAGTACTTC
TRBJ1-1 TRBV6-5 TRBD1 few CASSYGQGVRDTEAFF TGTGCCAGCAGTTACGGTCAGGGGGTAAGGGACACTGAAGCTTTCTTT